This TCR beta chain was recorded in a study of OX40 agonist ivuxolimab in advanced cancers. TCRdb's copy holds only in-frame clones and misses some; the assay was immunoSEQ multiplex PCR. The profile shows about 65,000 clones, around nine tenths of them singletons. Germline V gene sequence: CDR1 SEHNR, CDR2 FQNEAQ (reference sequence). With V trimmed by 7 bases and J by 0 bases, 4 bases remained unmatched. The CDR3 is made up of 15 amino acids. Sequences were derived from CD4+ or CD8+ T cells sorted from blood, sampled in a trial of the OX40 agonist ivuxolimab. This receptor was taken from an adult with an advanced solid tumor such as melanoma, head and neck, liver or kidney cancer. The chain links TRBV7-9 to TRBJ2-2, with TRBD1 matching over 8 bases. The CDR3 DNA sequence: TGTGCCAGCAAAGGGGACAGGACGAACACCGGGGAGCTGTTTTTT. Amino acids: CASKGDRTNTGELFF. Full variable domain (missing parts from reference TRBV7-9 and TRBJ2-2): DTGVSQNPRHKITKRGQNVTFRCDPISEHNRLYWYRQTLGQGPEFLTYFQNEAQLEKSRLLSDRFSAERPKGSFSTLEIQRTEQGDSAMYLCASKGDRTNTGELFFGEGSRLTVL.